The clone carrying this T cell receptor (beta chain) was counted between two and nine times. Its specificity is unknown. These data are taken from a study of T-cell reconstitution after alpha-beta-depleted transplantation in children. Study-wide findings and caveats: Approximately two months post-transplant, alpha-beta T cells reportedly originated from several hundred expanded graft clones. Surviving thymic progenitors and recipient T cells were the source of high TCRbeta diversity at day 60 in some patients. T-cell counts and diversity at one year following transplant were attributed mainly to newly produced T cells.

The CDR3 loop spans 15 amino acids. Trimming left V 2 bases short and J 6 bases short, with 11 bases between. Germline V gives CDR1 SGHAT, CDR2 FQNNGV. The library targeted TCRbeta and was prepared with unique molecular identifiers. TCRdb re-called the PCR reads through MiXCR, storing one row per CDR3 protein. This table holds approximately 270,000 distinct CDR3 sequences, 20% to 30% found once. The rearrangement links TRBV11-2 to TRBJ1-6; perhaps TRBD1 as D (5 bases). The receptor's source is a female patient younger than 10 who had a stem cell transplant for congenital amegakaryocytic thrombocytopenia, so the T cells may come from the graft donor. The specimen comprised PBMCs, mostly from graft donor cells, sampled 360 days after TCRalphabeta/CD19-depleted stem cell transplant. This CDR3 reads CASSLWQGANSPLHF. CDR3 in DNA: TGTGCCAGCAGCTTATGGCAGGGAGCTAATTCACCCCTCCACTTT. Full variable domain (missing parts from reference TRBV11-2 and TRBJ1-6): EAGVAQSPRYKIIEKRQSVAFWCNPISGHATLYWYQQILGQGPKLLIQFQNNGVVDDSQLPKDRFSAERLKGVDSTLKIQPAKLEDSAVYLCASSLWQGANSPLHFGNGTRLTVT.